These T cell receptor beta chains were read from a single sample in a study of PD-1 blockade in mismatch repair-deficient tumors. TCRdb keeps only in-frame clones here, not all; method: immunoSEQ multiplex PCR. In the table there are around 100,000 clones, about 80% of which are singletons. Sequencing was performed on peripheral blood, taken more than 58 weeks after starting pembrolizumab. These receptors were obtained from an adult with mismatch repair-deficient cancer. CDR3s include the opening cysteine and the closing phenylalanine or tryptophan. A D gene is named only where the DNA matches it firmly. Clone size appears in some rows only: once, few, many, or a class for an expanded clone.

NA	TRBV7-2	TRBJ2-2	TRBD2	CASSLGASGPNTGELFF	TGTGCCAGCAGCTTAGGAGCTAGCGGGCCGAACACCGGGGAGCTGTTTTTT
NA	TRBV9	TRBJ2-7	TRBD2	CASSVGGRGNEQYF	TGTGCCAGCAGCGTCGGCGGGAGAGGTAACGAGCAGTACTTC
once	TRBV19	TRBJ1-4	TRBD1	CASSTGGGTNEKLFF	TGTGCCAGTAGTACCGGAGGGGGCACTAATGAAAAACTGTTTTTT
NA	TRBV9	TRBJ2-3	TRBD2	CASSGLAPRHTQYF	TGTGCCAGCAGCGGACTAGCCCCGCGGCATACGCAGTATTTT
NA	TRBV6-4	TRBJ2-1	NA	CASSEGGNSYNEQFF	TGTGCCAGCAGTGAGGGCGGAAACTCCTACAATGAGCAGTTCTTC
NA	TRBV7-9	TRBJ2-7	TRBD2	CASSPARGVRTYEQYF	TGTGCCAGCAGCCCCGCCCGGGGGGTTCGGACCTACGAGCAGTACTTC
NA	TRBV2	TRBJ2-1	TRBD2	CASRDSGGPGNEQFF	TGTGCCAGCAGGGACTCGGGAGGGCCGGGAAATGAGCAGTTCTTC
NA	TRBV7-8	TRBJ2-2	NA	CASSQQGWAGELFF	TGTGCCAGCAGCCAACAGGGATGGGCCGGGGAGCTGTTTTTT
NA	TRBV11-2	TRBJ2-7	NA	CASSSTGRLPYEQYF	TGTGCCAGCAGCTCGACGGGGCGGCTTCCCTACGAGCAGTACTTC
NA	TRBV10-3	TRBJ2-1	TRBD2	CAISEWETSGYNEQFF	TGTGCCATCAGTGAGTGGGAGACTAGCGGCTACAATGAGCAGTTCTTC